This TCR beta chain is drawn from a study of T-cell reconstitution after alpha-beta-depleted transplantation in children. Study-wide results and limits: The study traced high day-60 TCRbeta diversity in some patients to surviving recipient T cells and thymic progenitors.

This clonotype was seen repeatedly, ten times or more. Its specificity is not known. CDR3 length: 18 residues. V lost 3 bases and J lost 0; bases outside the gene matches: 13. CDR1 and CDR2 (germline): MNHEY, SMNVEV (reference sequence). Construction of the TCRbeta library involved unique molecular identifiers. TCRdb independently ran MiXCR on the PCR reads; one entry per CDR3 protein. Among 280,000 or so distinct CDR3 sequences listed, under 14% were seen once. The sequencing here drew on peripheral blood, taken 180 days after TCRalphabeta/CD19-depleted stem cell transplant. The source of this sequence is a male patient between 2 and 10 years old who had a stem cell transplant for chronic granulomatous disease, so the T cells may come from the graft donor. This rearrangement joins TRBV27 to TRBJ2-7; 8 bases agree with TRBD1. CDR3 coding DNA: TGTGCCAGCAGTTTTAGATTGACTTCGGGACAGGCCTCCTACGAGCAGTACTTC. Translating gives CASSFRLTSGQASYEQYF.